This section outlines one T cell receptor (beta chain) sequence together with its context. TCRdb re-called the RACE reads with MiXCR, one entry per CDR3 protein. The table records 100,000 to 120,000 distinct CDR3 sequences, under 35% of them present only once. This specimen belongs to a study of human T cells and chemical hapten exposure. The sample's time point: patch test 3, about 24 weeks after DPC sensitization. Treatment specified: therapeutic diphenylcyclopropenone sensitization with weekly scalp DPC. V gave up 0 bases and J gave up 3 bases, with 21 bases separating them. This CDR3 is built from 19 residues. Looked up from germline, CDR1 is MGHRA and CDR2 is YSYEKL.

The rearrangement uses TRBV4-1 and TRBJ2-1; a possible D gene is TRBD1 (6 bases). The sample consisted of whole blood, taken in connection with sensitization to the hapten diphenylcyclopropenone (DPC). This receptor was taken from a man in his forties with alopecia areata. Some clones in this sample may be carry-over from other donors' samples. The CDR3 DNA follows: TGCGCCAGCAGCCAAGAACAGGGCGTCGGTTGGGCAGACTACAATGAGCAGTTCTTC. Residues: CASSQEQGVGWADYNEQFF.